This is a list of T cell receptor beta chains from one sample in a study of T cells in Graves' hyperthyroidism and ophthalmopathy. One entry per CDR3 protein, called by TCRdb with MiXCR from the multiplex PCR reads. This table has under 700,000 distinct CDR3 sequences, roughly 50% appearing once. Sequencing was carried out using peripheral blood or thyroid tissue (not recorded which). These receptors came from a woman in her late teens or twenties with Graves' hyperthyroidism. CDR3s include the opening cysteine and the closing phenylalanine or tryptophan. The D gene is left open where the match is weak. Clone size, where shown, is once, few, many, or a class for clones that have expanded.

j_gene: TRBJ1-4; v_gene: TRBV7-9; abundance: NA; len: 14; d_gene: TRBD1; CDR3aa: CASSPRQGEEKLFF; CDR3nt: TGTGCCAGCAGCCCTCGACAGGGGGAGGAAAAACTGTTTTTT
j_gene: TRBJ1-1; v_gene: TRBV7-9; abundance: NA; len: 9; d_gene: NA; CDR3aa: CTSSPEAFF; CDR3nt: TGTACCAGCAGCCCCGAAGCTTTCTTT
j_gene: TRBJ1-2; v_gene: TRBV10-3; abundance: NA; len: 16; d_gene: TRBD1; CDR3aa: CAITERGDRSNYGYTF; CDR3nt: TGTGCCATCACCGAGAGGGGGGACAGATCTAACTATGGCTACACCTTC
j_gene: TRBJ2-5; v_gene: TRBV7-8; abundance: few; len: 10; d_gene: NA; CDR3aa: CASSPRAQYF; CDR3nt: TGTGCCAGCAGCCCCAGGGCCCAGTACTTC
j_gene: TRBJ2-7; v_gene: TRBV10-3; abundance: NA; len: 13; d_gene: TRBD1; CDR3aa: CAISGTGNYEQYF; CDR3nt: TGTGCCATCAGTGGGACAGGAAACTACGAGCAGTACTTC
j_gene: TRBJ1-1; v_gene: TRBV10-3; abundance: many; len: 13; d_gene: NA; CDR3aa: CAISRGQGTEAFF; CDR3nt: TGTGCCATCAGTCGCGGACAAGGGACTGAAGCTTTCTTT
j_gene: TRBJ1-1; v_gene: TRBV10-3; abundance: many; len: 15; d_gene: TRBD1; CDR3aa: CAIRDTGEWIDEAFF; CDR3nt: TGTGCCATCAGGGACACAGGGGAGTGGATTGATGAAGCTTTCTTT
j_gene: TRBJ1-2; v_gene: TRBV7-2; abundance: many; len: 14; d_gene: TRBD1; CDR3aa: CASSRTGAGYGYTF; CDR3nt: TGTGCCAGCAGTAGAACAGGGGCTGGCTATGGCTACACCTTC
j_gene: TRBJ2-5; v_gene: TRBV10-3; abundance: many; len: 15; d_gene: NA; CDR3aa: CAISESLVSQETQYF; CDR3nt: TGTGCCATCAGTGAGTCATTGGTTTCCCAAGAGACCCAGTACTTC
j_gene: TRBJ2-7; v_gene: TRBV25-1; abundance: NA; len: 17; d_gene: TRBD2; CDR3aa: CASSHSRALAEIYEQYF; CDR3nt: TGTGCCAGCAGTCATTCCCGTGCCCTAGCGGAGATCTACGAGCAGTACTTC
j_gene: TRBJ2-5; v_gene: TRBV20-1; abundance: few; len: 13; d_gene: TRBD2; CDR3aa: CSAPLAGGPGQYF; CDR3nt: TGCAGTGCTCCCCTAGCGGGAGGGCCGGGGCAGTACTTC
j_gene: TRBJ1-4; v_gene: TRBV19; abundance: few; len: 14; d_gene: TRBD1; CDR3aa: CASTTTGASEKLFF; CDR3nt: TGTGCCAGTACGACGACAGGGGCTAGTGAAAAACTGTTTTTT
j_gene: TRBJ2-2; v_gene: TRBV20-1; abundance: NA; len: 15; d_gene: TRBD2; CDR3aa: CSASGLAGVNGELFF; CDR3nt: TGCAGTGCTAGTGGACTAGCGGGAGTAAACGGGGAGCTGTTTTTT
j_gene: TRBJ1-5; v_gene: TRBV6-5; abundance: NA; len: 17; d_gene: NA; CDR3aa: CASSYGNTGSGNQPQHF; CDR3nt: TGTGCCAGCAGTTACGGAAATACAGGGTCTGGTAATCAGCCCCAGCATTTT
j_gene: TRBJ2-7; v_gene: TRBV29-1; abundance: NA; len: 13; d_gene: NA; CDR3aa: CSVTDTEIYEQYF; CDR3nt: TGCAGCGTCACAGACACCGAGATCTACGAGCAGTACTTC
j_gene: TRBJ1-1; v_gene: TRBV7-6; abundance: NA; len: 14; d_gene: TRBD1; CDR3aa: CASTPDTGGTEAFF; CDR3nt: TGTGCCAGCACTCCCGATACAGGGGGCACTGAAGCTTTCTTT
j_gene: TRBJ2-7; v_gene: TRBV29-1; abundance: many; len: 13; d_gene: TRBD1; CDR3aa: CSVGTASSYEQYF; CDR3nt: TGCAGCGTCGGGACAGCCAGCTCCTACGAGCAGTACTTC
j_gene: TRBJ2-7; v_gene: TRBV10-3; abundance: NA; len: 13; d_gene: TRBD1; CDR3aa: CASYPGQTYEQYF; CDR3nt: TGTGCCTCCTATCCGGGACAGACTTACGAGCAGTACTTC
j_gene: TRBJ2-5; v_gene: TRBV7-3; abundance: NA; len: 13; d_gene: NA; CDR3aa: CASRGDNQETQYF; CDR3nt: TGTGCCAGCAGGGGGGACAACCAAGAGACCCAGTACTTC
j_gene: TRBJ1-5; v_gene: TRBV10-3; abundance: medium-sized; len: 12; d_gene: NA; CDR3aa: CAISESGTDQHF; CDR3nt: TGTGCCATCAGTGAGTCCGGGACGGACCAGCATTTT
j_gene: TRBJ2-1; v_gene: TRBV25-1; abundance: NA; len: 15; d_gene: NA; CDR3aa: CASSEFRVRGYEQFF; CDR3nt: TGTGCCAGCAGTGAATTTCGGGTACGGGGTTATGAGCAGTTCTTC
j_gene: TRBJ2-7; v_gene: TRBV7-2; abundance: few; len: 15; d_gene: TRBD2; CDR3aa: CASSVGLARGYEQYF; CDR3nt: TGTGCCAGCAGCGTAGGACTAGCCCGGGGCTACGAGCAGTACTTC